Sequencing of this T cell receptor beta chain was carried out in a study of T-cell reconstitution after alpha-beta-depleted transplantation in children. Preparation of the TCRbeta library involved a method that used unique molecular identifiers. MiXCR, applied by TCRdb to the PCR reads, yields one record per CDR3 protein. Counted here are approximately 500,000 distinct CDR3 sequences, about 11% occurring once; the ten biggest clones make up around 2%. At least ten counts were recorded for this clonotype. The sample was PBMCs, taken before TCRalphabeta/CD19-depleted stem cell transplant. The clonotype was recovered from a child aged 2 to 10 with inherited bone marrow failure, due to receive a stem cell transplant.

CDR3 protein: CASRRSPATNEKLFF. DNA of the CDR3: TGTGCCAGCAGGCGAAGCCCTGCAACTAATGAAAAACTGTTTTTT. J is TRBJ1-4 and V is TRBV12-3 or TRBV12-4; D remains ambiguous. The CDR3 totals 15 residues. Trimming cost V 6 bases and J 0 bases, with 11 bases left between them.